The next 6 T cell receptor beta chains were all read from a single sample in a study of shared clonotypes between healthy human individuals. Sequenced by immunoSEQ multiplex PCR; TCRdb stores in-frame clones only, minus some. This table holds around 95,000 clones, approximately 61% found once. The specimen was memory CD8+ T cells sorted from blood. Subset reported: CD45RO+ cells pooled with CCR7-negative TemRA cells. All receptors derive from a man younger than 45 in good health.

This clone was counted many times. This sequence joins TRBV29-1 and TRBJ2-3; 10 bases are shared with TRBD1. Germline V lookup: CDR1 SQVTM, CDR2 ANQGSEA. The CDR3 consists of 15 residues. Germline trimming cut 8 bases from V and 3 bases from J; bases unmatched to any gene: 11. CDR3 region: CSTLYWDRGTDTQYF. For the CDR3, the DNA is TGCAGCACTCTTTATTGGGACAGGGGTACAGATACGCAGTATTTT.

The rearrangement joins TRBV7-9 to TRBJ1-2; no firm D call. Trimming cost V 1 base and J 4 bases, with 13 bases left between them. The CDR3 spans 15 residues. The germline gives CDR1 SEHNR, CDR2 FQNEAQ (reference sequence). The CDR3 protein is CASSLEGQPSYGYTF. The CDR3 nucleotides read TGTGCCAGCAGCTTAGAAGGTCAGCCAAGCTATGGCTACACCTTC.

The chain recombines TRBV14 with TRBJ1-1, with TRBD1 matching over 11 bases. V lost 5 bases to trimming and J lost 10 bases; unmatched junction nucleotides: 9. Looked up from germline, CDR1 is SGHDN and CDR2 is FVKESK. The CDR3 is 14 residues long. The CDR3 nucleotides are TGTGCCAGCAGCTACAGGGGACAGGGGGGTAGAGCTTTCTTT. Encoded protein: CASSYRGQGGRAFF.

The rearrangement joins TRBV6-6 to TRBJ2-1; D assignment may be TRBD1 or TRBD2 (5 bases each). The CDR3 loop spans 13 amino acids. The germline V gene encodes CDR1 MNHNY and CDR2 SVGAGI (reference sequence). Trimming took 8 bases from V and 7 from J, leaving 15 bases between them. The CDR3 is CASSQLGVNEQFF. CDR3 in DNA: TGTGCCAGCTCCCAACTGGGGGTTAATGAGCAGTTCTTC.

This clone was detected only a few times. The chain employs TRBV30 and TRBJ1-1; a weak D match, TRBD1 (6 bases). Germline V gene data show CDR1 as GTSNPN and CDR2 as SVGIG (reference sequence). V was shortened by 2 bases and J by 5 bases, with 18 bases between the two germline ends. There are 15 residues in the CDR3. CDR3 nucleotides: TGTGCCTGGAGTATCCTCAGGGAGGGGGGAACTGAAGCTTTCTTT. Its protein is CAWSILREGGTEAFF.

The genes are TRBV19 and TRBJ2-2, with 8 bases aligning to TRBD1. The CDR3 contains 15 residues. The germline gives CDR1 LNHDA, CDR2 SQIVND (reference sequence). V lost 7 bases to trimming and J lost 2 bases; unmatched junction nucleotides: 6. The CDR3 sequence: CASTGTGSNTGELFF. The CDR3 DNA reads TGTGCCAGTACTGGGACAGGATCTAACACCGGGGAGCTGTTTTTT.